This record concerns one T cell receptor beta chain sequence. CDR3 length: 12 amino acids. Germline V gene data show CDR1 as SGHDT and CDR2 as YYEEEE. J gave up 15 bases and V 6 bases, and 8 bases lay outside the gene matches. Assay used: immunoSEQ multiplex PCR; TCRdb lists only in-frame clones, some missing. Altogether about 110,000 clones are present, roughly 90% being singletons, with the ten largest covering over 1.1%. The source of the sample is a study of cytomegalovirus exposure and HLA in healthy donors. V is TRBV5-6 and J is TRBJ2-1, with TRBD2 matching over 11 bases. The TCR originated in a woman in her thirties in good health and CMV-seropositive. Sequencing was performed on PBMCs. CDR3 nucleotide sequence: TGTGCCAGCACAGGACTAGCGGGCCCCACGTTCTTC. Its protein is CASTGLAGPTFF.